This T cell receptor beta chain is from a study of T cell repertoires in cytomegalovirus infection. Study in general: Recently identified HLA-C-restricted CMV epitopes were among the peptides used. Evidence of both CMV infection and a matching HLA type came from public TCR beta signatures. Study findings and constraints: Clonotypes of TCR beta that were HLA-C-restricted and CMV-specific dominated the ex vivo response. Using cumulative public TCR beta family frequency, the authors identified those who carried CMV together with the relevant HLA.

Each CDR3 protein is one row after TCRdb ran MiXCR on the reads. The repertoire consists of 450,000 to 600,000 distinct CDR3 sequences, with 33% occurring once and the leading ten covering roughly 15%. For this clonotype: Its specificity is unknown.

CDR1 is WSHSY, CDR2 SAAADI, per germline. CDR3 length equals 14 residues. Trimming removed 3 bases from V and 5 bases from J, with 14 bases in between. The clonotype comes from a human donor in good health (CMV status not recorded). Some clones in this sample may be carry-over from other donors' samples. The specimen comprised cultured PBMCs, sampled from culture after CMV antigen stimulation. V usage is TRBV10-2 and J usage is TRBJ2-7; D not resolved. CDR3 residues: CASSDGQPSDEQYV. The CDR3 DNA is TGCGCCAGCAGTGACGGGCAACCTTCGGACGAGCAGTACGTC.